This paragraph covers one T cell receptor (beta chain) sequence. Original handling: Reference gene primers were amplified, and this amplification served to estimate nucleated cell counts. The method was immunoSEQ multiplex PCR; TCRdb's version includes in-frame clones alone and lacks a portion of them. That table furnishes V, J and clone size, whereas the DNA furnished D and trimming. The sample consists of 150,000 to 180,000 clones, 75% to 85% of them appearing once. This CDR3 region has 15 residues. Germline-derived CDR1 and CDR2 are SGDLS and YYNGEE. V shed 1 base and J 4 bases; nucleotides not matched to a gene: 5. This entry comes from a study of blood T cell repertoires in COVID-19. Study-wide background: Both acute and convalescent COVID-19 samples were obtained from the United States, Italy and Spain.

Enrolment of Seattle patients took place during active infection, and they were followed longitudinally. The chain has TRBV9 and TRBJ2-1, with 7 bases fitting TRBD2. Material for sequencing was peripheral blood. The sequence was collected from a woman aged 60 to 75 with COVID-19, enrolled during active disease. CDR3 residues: CASSVRPSGYNEQFF. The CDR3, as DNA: TGTGCCAGCAGCGTAAGGCCTAGCGGATACAATGAGCAGTTCTTC.